A selection of T cell receptor beta chains follows, all from one sample in a study of blood T cell repertoires in COVID-19. TCRdb's table, derived via immunoSEQ multiplex PCR, lists solely in-frame clones and lacks some. The data contain roughly 360,000 clones, approximately 80% of them singletons. Sequenced material: peripheral blood. Receptors originate from a human donor with acute or convalescent COVID-19. The donor label of this sample is uncertain. CDR3s include the opening cysteine and the closing phenylalanine or tryptophan. D genes are given only for firm matches. Size is omitted from some rows. Given values are once, few, many or a class for expanded clones.

CDR3 DNA	CDR3 protein	clone size	D gene	J gene	V gene
TGTGCCAGCAGCTTGGTGGGGCAGCAAGAGACCCAGTACTTC	CASSLVGQQETQYF	.	.	TRBJ2-5	TRBV5-4
TGTGCCACCAGTGAGAAACAGGGGGCGGATGGCTACACCTTC	CATSEKQGADGYTF	.	TRBD1	TRBJ1-2	TRBV24-1
TGTGCCAGCAGTTTAGTGGGGAGGGGGACCAGCGAGACCCAGTACTTC	CASSLVGRGTSETQYF	.	.	TRBJ2-5	TRBV28
TGTGCCAGCAGCGACCCTAGCGGGAGGGTACTGGAGCAGTACTTC	CASSDPSGRVLEQYF	.	TRBD2	TRBJ2-7	TRBV4-2
TGTGCCAGCTCTCCCCTCCAAGAGACCCAGTACTTC	CASSPLQETQYF	.	.	TRBJ2-5	TRBV18
TGTGCCAGTAGCCGGGACAGGGTCAATCAGCCCCAGCATTTT	CASSRDRVNQPQHF	.	TRBD1	TRBJ1-5	TRBV19
TGTGCCAGTAGGTCCAGCGGGAGGAGGTACGAGCAGTACTTC	CASRSSGRRYEQYF	.	TRBD2	TRBJ2-7	TRBV19
TGTGCCAGCAGCTTGGGGACAGGGGGAGGCCAAGAGACCCAGTACTTC	CASSLGTGGGQETQYF	few	TRBD1	TRBJ2-5	TRBV5-4
TGTGCCAGCAGCACGACGTTCGGGCAGGGGATTATCGAAGCTTTCTTT	CASSTTFGQGIIEAFF	.	.	TRBJ1-1	TRBV11-2
TGTGCCAGCAGCCACTTCGGGGAGATAGTGGAGACCCAGTACTTC	CASSHFGEIVETQYF	.	.	TRBJ2-5	TRBV7-2
TGTGCCAGCAGTATACAGGGAAATCAGCCCCAGCATTTT	CASSIQGNQPQHF	once	.	TRBJ1-5	TRBV5-5
TGCGCCAGCAGCCAACCGGACAGGTTGGCAGAAGCTTTCTTT	CASSQPDRLAEAFF	once	TRBD1	TRBJ1-1	TRBV4-1
TGTGCCACCAGTGAGCAGGGCTATGGCTACACCTTC	CATSEQGYGYTF	.	.	TRBJ1-2	TRBV24-1
TGCGCCAGCAGCACCGGACATGCTCGTCCTGGAAACACCATATATTTT	CASSTGHARPGNTIYF	.	.	TRBJ1-3	TRBV5-1
TGCGCCAGCAGCCAAGAGTCGGAGGGTGAGCAGTTCTTC	CASSQESEGEQFF	once	.	TRBJ2-1	TRBV4-1
TGTGCCAGCAGTATAACACCTCATAAGCCCCTCCACTTT	CASSITPHKPLHF	.	.	TRBJ1-6	TRBV6-5
TGCGCCAGCAGCTGGGGACAGAACACCGGGGAGCTGTTTTTT	CASSWGQNTGELFF	.	.	TRBJ2-2	TRBV5-1
TGTGCCAGCAGCTCCACCGGACACACTTATAGCAATCAGCCCCAGCATTTT	CASSSTGHTYSNQPQHF	.	.	TRBJ1-5	TRBV28
TGTGCCAGCAGTTACTCGAATAGCGGTGAGCAGTTCTTC	CASSYSNSGEQFF	.	.	TRBJ2-1	TRBV6-2/TRBV6-3
TGTGCCAGCAGCTTAGCGACGCCAGGCAATGATGGCTACACCTTC	CASSLATPGNDGYTF	.	.	TRBJ1-2	TRBV7-9
TGTGCCAGCCATCCACGGACTAGCGGGGGGAATGAGCAGTTCTTC	CASHPRTSGGNEQFF	few	TRBD2	TRBJ2-1	TRBV6-5
TGTGCCAGCAGCCAAGATATGTACAACCAGGCGGCTTTCTTT	CASSQDMYNQAAFF	few	.	TRBJ1-1	TRBV3-1/TRBV3-2
TGTGCCAGCAGTGAAAACAGACCCAATCAGCCCCAGCATTTT	CASSENRPNQPQHF	.	.	TRBJ1-5	TRBV6-1
TGTGCCAGCAGTCTTACCCGAGGGGGCGCAGGCTATGGCTACACCTTC	CASSLTRGGAGYGYTF	.	TRBD1	TRBJ1-2	TRBV28
TGCAGCGTGGCTCCCGGGACAGGGGGCGCTTACGAGCAGTACTTC	CSVAPGTGGAYEQYF	few	TRBD1	TRBJ2-7	TRBV29-1
TGTGCCAGCAGCTTAGGGGAGGGTAATTCACCCCTCCACTTT	CASSLGEGNSPLHF	.	.	TRBJ1-6	TRBV7-9
TGCAGCGTTAGACAGGGCACAGATACGCAGTATTTT	CSVRQGTDTQYF	.	.	TRBJ2-3	TRBV29-1
TGTGCCAGCTCACCTAACTATGGGTCACCCCTCCACTTT	CASSPNYGSPLHF	.	.	TRBJ1-6	TRBV18
TGTGCCAGCAGATACCAGGGTGGCTACACCTTC	CASRYQGGYTF	.	.	TRBJ1-2	TRBV6-5
TGTGCCACCGGGGACAGGTCAGACAATGAGCAGTTCTTC	CATGDRSDNEQFF	.	TRBD1	TRBJ2-1	TRBV15
TGTGCCAGCAGTGATCAGCCGAATACACAGGGAGCCCAGTACTTC	CASSDQPNTQGAQYF	.	.	TRBJ2-5	TRBV25-1
TGTGCCAGCAGACCCAGGAACACCGGGGAGCTGTTTTTT	CASRPRNTGELFF	.	.	TRBJ2-2	TRBV12-3/TRBV12-4
TGTGCCAGCAGTACTCAGGGGGGCAATCAGCCCCAGCATTTT	CASSTQGGNQPQHF	.	TRBD1	TRBJ1-5	TRBV6-5
TGTGCCAGCTCACAACTCGGACAGGGAGAAGCTTTCTTT	CASSQLGQGEAFF	.	TRBD1	TRBJ1-1	TRBV18
TGTGCCAGCAGCCCTACTAGCGGGGGGGCCCGAGAGCAGTTCTTC	CASSPTSGGAREQFF	.	TRBD2	TRBJ2-1	TRBV5-4
TGTGCCAGCAGGGAATCGAGGGGGCGGGTTAGTGGCTACACCTTC	CASRESRGRVSGYTF	.	TRBD1	TRBJ1-2	TRBV27
TGCGCCAGCTCCAGGCTAGCGGGGGCAGATACGCAGTATTTT	CASSRLAGADTQYF	once	TRBD2	TRBJ2-3	TRBV5-1
TGCGCCAGCATCGGGACAGGGGAAGGCTACACCTTC	CASIGTGEGYTF	once	TRBD1	TRBJ1-2	TRBV5-1
TGTGCCAGCAGCCCGGACACTAATATAGCGTTCTTC	CASSPDTNIAFF	.	.	TRBJ2-1	TRBV11-2
TGTGCCAGCAAGGAGGGAGAGGCCACCCTCTATGGCTACACCTTC	CASKEGEATLYGYTF	once	.	TRBJ1-2	TRBV21-1
TGCGCCAGCAGCCAGGCCCGGGACAGGGTGGCCGGGGAGCTGTTTTTT	CASSQARDRVAGELFF	.	TRBD1	TRBJ2-2	TRBV4-1
TGTGCCAGCAGTCCCTCGGTGGGGCCCGCTGGAAACACCATATATTTT	CASSPSVGPAGNTIYF	.	.	TRBJ1-3	TRBV7-2
TGCGCCAGCAGGAGGGGGACAGCCTATGAAAAACTGTTTTTT	CASRRGTAYEKLFF	.	TRBD1	TRBJ1-4	TRBV5-1
TGTGCCAGCAGCGCCCGACAAAACAATGAGCAGTTCTTC	CASSARQNNEQFF	.	.	TRBJ2-1	TRBV7-9
TGTGCCTGGAGTGTACAGGTAGGGGGCCTCAATCAGCCCCAGCATTTT	CAWSVQVGGLNQPQHF	.	TRBD1	TRBJ1-5	TRBV30
TGTGCCAGCAGTTATGGGAGCTACATGAACACTGAAGCTTTCTTT	CASSYGSYMNTEAFF	.	.	TRBJ1-1	TRBV6-5
TGTGCCAGCAGCCAGGGCGGGGCGACGACCGGGGAGCTGTTTTTT	CASSQGGATTGELFF	.	.	TRBJ2-2	TRBV7-2
TGTGCCAGCAGCTTAGTTGGGCTCAATGAGCAGTTCTTC	CASSLVGLNEQFF	.	.	TRBJ2-1	TRBV7-7
TGTGCCATCAGTGCGTCTGGGCGGCTAGCGCGCGACGAGCAGTACTTC	CAISASGRLARDEQYF	.	.	TRBJ2-7	TRBV10-3
TGCGCCAGCAGCTCTAGCGGGGGACCTCACAATGAGCAGTTCTTC	CASSSSGGPHNEQFF	.	TRBD2	TRBJ2-1	TRBV5-1
TGCGCCAGCAGCTTCAGATATGAGGCGGGGGCGCTCTCCTACGAGCAGTACTTC	CASSFRYEAGALSYEQYF	.	.	TRBJ2-7	TRBV4-1
TGTGCCAGCTCAAAAGAGAACGCGGGAGGGCCGTCCGGGGAGCTGTTTTTT	CASSKENAGGPSGELFF	once	TRBD2	TRBJ2-2	TRBV18
TGTGCCAGCAGCGTCGGTGACTATGGCTACACCTTC	CASSVGDYGYTF	.	.	TRBJ1-2	TRBV7-8
TGCGCCAGCAGCCGAGCCCTCCGTTACATCGGACTGAATAATTCACCCCTCCACTTT	CASSRALRYIGLNNSPLHF	.	.	TRBJ1-6	TRBV4-1